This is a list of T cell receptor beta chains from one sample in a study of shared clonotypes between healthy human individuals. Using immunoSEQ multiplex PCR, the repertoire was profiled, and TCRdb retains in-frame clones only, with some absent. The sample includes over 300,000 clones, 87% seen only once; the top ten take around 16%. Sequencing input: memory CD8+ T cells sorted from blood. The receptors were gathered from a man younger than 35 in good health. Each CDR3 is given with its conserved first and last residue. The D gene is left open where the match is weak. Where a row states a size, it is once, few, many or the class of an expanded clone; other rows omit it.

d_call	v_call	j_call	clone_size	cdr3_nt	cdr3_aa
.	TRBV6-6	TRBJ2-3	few	TGTGCCAGCAGGGGGATAGGAGAGTTCACAGATACGCAGTATTTT	CASRGIGEFTDTQYF
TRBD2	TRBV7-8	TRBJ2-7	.	TGTGCCAGCAAGGAACTAGCGGGAGCCGGCGGGTTTTACGAGCAGTACTTC	CASKELAGAGGFYEQYF
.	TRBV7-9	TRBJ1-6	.	TGTGCCAGCAGGGCAGGGTATTCACCCCTCCACTTT	CASRAGYSPLHF
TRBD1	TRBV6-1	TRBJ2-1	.	TGTGCCAGCAACGCTCGTGGGACAGGGTACTATGAGCAGTTCTTC	CASNARGTGYYEQFF
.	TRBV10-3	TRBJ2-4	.	TGTGCCATCAGTGGAACAAGGGGGGCCAAAAACATTCAGTACTTC	CAISGTRGAKNIQYF
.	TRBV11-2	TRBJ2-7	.	TGTGCCAGCAGCCGTCTTTCGTACGAGCAGTACTTC	CASSRLSYEQYF
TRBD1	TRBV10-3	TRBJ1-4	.	TGTGCCATCGGTACAGGGGGGAGTGAAAAACTGTTTTTT	CAIGTGGSEKLFF
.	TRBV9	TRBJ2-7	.	TGTGCCAGCAGCGTAGCGGCAACCTACGAGCAGTACTTC	CASSVAATYEQYF
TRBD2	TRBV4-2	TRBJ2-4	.	TGTGCCAGCAGCCAAAGGCGGGGGGGCCTCGACATTCAGTACTTC	CASSQRRGGLDIQYF
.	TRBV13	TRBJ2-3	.	TGTGCCAGCAGCCCCCTTCGCCCGATCACAGATACGCAGTATTTT	CASSPLRPITDTQYF
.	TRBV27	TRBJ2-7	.	TGTGCCAGCAGCTATCTCACGGGGGAGCAGTACTTC	CASSYLTGEQYF
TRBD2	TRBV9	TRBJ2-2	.	TGTGCCAGCAGCGTAGAAGGGACTAGCGGGACAGGCGGCACCGGGGAGCTGTTTTTT	CASSVEGTSGTGGTGELFF
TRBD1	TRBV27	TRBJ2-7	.	TGTGCCAGCGCACAGGGGGTAAGACTCTACGAGCAGTACTTC	CASAQGVRLYEQYF
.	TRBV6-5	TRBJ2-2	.	TGTGCCAGCATTTCCGGCAGTTCGAACACCGGGGAGCTGTTTTTT	CASISGSSNTGELFF
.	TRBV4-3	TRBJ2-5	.	TGCGCCAGCAGCCAAGATTTGACAACGCAAGAGACCCAGTACTTC	CASSQDLTTQETQYF
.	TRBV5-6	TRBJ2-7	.	TGTGCCAGCAGCTCCCGGGGTCGTTGGAAGCAGTACTTC	CASSSRGRWKQYF
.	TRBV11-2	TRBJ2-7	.	TGTGCCAGCAGCACCCCGGGAGCAACTTACGAGCAGTACTTC	CASSTPGATYEQYF
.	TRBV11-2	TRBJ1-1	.	TGTGCCAGCAGCAGGAGCACTGAAGCTTTCTTT	CASSRSTEAFF
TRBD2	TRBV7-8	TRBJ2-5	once	TGTGCCAGCCTATTGGGGCTAGCGGGAGTAGGGGAGACCCAGTACTTC	CASLLGLAGVGETQYF
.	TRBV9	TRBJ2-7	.	TGTGCCAGCAGCGTAGGCCCTGGAAGATCCTACGAGCAGTACTTC	CASSVGPGRSYEQYF
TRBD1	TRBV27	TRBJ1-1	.	TGTGCCAGCAGACGACAGGGAATGAACACTGAAGCTTTCTTT	CASRRQGMNTEAFF
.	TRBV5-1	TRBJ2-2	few	TGCGCCAGCAGCTTTGAGGGGTCCTCCGCCGGGGAGCTGTTTTTT	CASSFEGSSAGELFF
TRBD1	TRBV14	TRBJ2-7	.	TGTGCCAGCAGCCATACGCAGTCCGGACAGGGCCTCTACGAGCAGTACTTC	CASSHTQSGQGLYEQYF
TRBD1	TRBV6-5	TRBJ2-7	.	TGTGCCAGCAGTTATGCCGGACAGGGGTCTATGAAGCAGTACTTC	CASSYAGQGSMKQYF
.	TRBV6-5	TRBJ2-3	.	TGTGCCAGCAGTTACGGCCAGGGAATCACAGATACGCAGTATTTT	CASSYGQGITDTQYF
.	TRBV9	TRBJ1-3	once	TGTGCCAGCAGCGTAGATGCAGGGTCTGGAAACACCATATATTTT	CASSVDAGSGNTIYF
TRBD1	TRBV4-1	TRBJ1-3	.	TGCGCCAGCAGCTGGGGACAGGGGGAATTGGACGGAAACACCATATATTTT	CASSWGQGELDGNTIYF
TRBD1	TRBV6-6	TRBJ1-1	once	TGTGCCAGCAGGACCAGGGGGCGATGGACTGAAGCTTTCTTT	CASRTRGRWTEAFF
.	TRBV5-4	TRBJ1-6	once	TGTGCCAGCAGCTTGGAATTGGGACTCGGTAACCCATCCAATTCACCCCTCCACTTT	CASSLELGLGNPSNSPLHF
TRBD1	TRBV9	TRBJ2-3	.	TGTGCCAGCAGCCCCCGGGATACAGGGGGAAGCACAGATACGCAGTATTTT	CASSPRDTGGSTDTQYF
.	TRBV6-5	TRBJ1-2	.	TGTGCCAGCAGCTTTGGAGGCGACTATGGCTACACCTTC	CASSFGGDYGYTF
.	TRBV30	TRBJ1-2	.	TGTGCCTGGAGTGTAGGAGGAGGGGGTGGCTACACCTTC	CAWSVGGGGGYTF
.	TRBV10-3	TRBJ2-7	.	TGTGCCATCAGTGAGGACTGGACCCGTAACCCGGGCGAGCAGTACTTC	CAISEDWTRNPGEQYF
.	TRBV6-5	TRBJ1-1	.	TGTGCCAGCACCAAGAGGACGGTCAACACTGAAGCTTTCTTT	CASTKRTVNTEAFF
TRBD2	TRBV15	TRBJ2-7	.	TGTGCCACCAGCAGGTCGGCGGGCGGGAGTAACTACGAGCAGTACTTC	CATSRSAGGSNYEQYF
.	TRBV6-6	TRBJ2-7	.	TGTGCCAGCAGTTATTCCCCGGCCCTCCCCTACGAGCAGTACTTC	CASSYSPALPYEQYF
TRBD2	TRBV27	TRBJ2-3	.	TGTGCCAGCAGTTTAGTAGCGGGAGAGTTAGATACGCAGTATTTT	CASSLVAGELDTQYF
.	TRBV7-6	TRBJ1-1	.	TGTGCCAGCAGCTTAGAGGGGGACACTGAAGCTTTCTTT	CASSLEGDTEAFF
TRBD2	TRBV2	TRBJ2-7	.	TGTGCCAGCAGTGAAGCTAAGGGACTAGCGGGATTCTACGAGCAGTACTTC	CASSEAKGLAGFYEQYF
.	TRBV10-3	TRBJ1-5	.	TGTGCCATCAGTCCCAGGGCTAGCAATCAGCCCCAGCATTTT	CAISPRASNQPQHF
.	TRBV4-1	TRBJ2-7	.	TGCGCCAGCAGCCAAGGGCAGGGCCACGAGCAGTACTTC	CASSQGQGHEQYF
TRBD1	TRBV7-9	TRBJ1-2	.	TGTGCCAGCAGCTGGACAGGGACCGAGGGCGGCTACACCTTC	CASSWTGTEGGYTF